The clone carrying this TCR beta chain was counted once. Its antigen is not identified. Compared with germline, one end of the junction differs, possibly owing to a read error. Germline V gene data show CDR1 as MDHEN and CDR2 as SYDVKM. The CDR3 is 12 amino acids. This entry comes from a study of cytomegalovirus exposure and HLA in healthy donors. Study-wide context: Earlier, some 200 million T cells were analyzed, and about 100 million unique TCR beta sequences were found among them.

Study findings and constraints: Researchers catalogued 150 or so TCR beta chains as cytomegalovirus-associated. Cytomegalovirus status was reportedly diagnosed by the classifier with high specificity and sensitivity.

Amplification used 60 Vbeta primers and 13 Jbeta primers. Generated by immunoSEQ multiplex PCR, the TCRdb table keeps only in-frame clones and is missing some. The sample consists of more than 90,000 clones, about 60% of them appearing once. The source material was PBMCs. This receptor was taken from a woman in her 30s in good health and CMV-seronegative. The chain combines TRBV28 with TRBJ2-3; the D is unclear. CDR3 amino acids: CASSYHTDAQYF. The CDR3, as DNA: TGTGCCAGCAGCTATCACACAGATGCGCAGTATTTT.